This T cell receptor beta chain emerged from a study of shared clonotypes between healthy human individuals. Study observations and caveats: Sorted-subset samples were not fully sequenced, rarefaction indicated. Compared with clonotypes that all four donors shared, non-shared clonotypes had lower generation probabilities. Few donors limited the genetic and exposure-history diversity represented.

Remarks on this clone: Its antigen remains unidentified.

Repertoires were generated with immunoSEQ multiplex PCR, while TCRdb's copy carries only in-frame clones and drops some. Seen here are around 1.4 million clones, approximately 98.5% observed once, and the top ten hold about 0.34%. Every donor, a Caucasian adult, lived in Nashville, Tennessee. CDR1 is SEHNR and CDR2 is FQNEAQ in the germline V gene (reference sequence). This CDR3 is 14 amino acids long. The J segment lost 2 bases and the V segment lost 8 bases, leaving 6 bases of the junction unmatched. Sequenced: naive CD4+ T cells sorted from blood. Documented subset: CD45RA+ positively selected. This TCR was sampled from a man aged 30 to 39 in good health. The chain has TRBV7-9 and TRBJ1-2; 9 nucleotides align to TRBD1. The CDR3 nucleotides read TGTGCCAGCGTCATACAGGGGGCGAACTATGGCTACACCTTC. As protein: CASVIQGANYGYTF.